This is a list of T cell receptor beta chains from one sample in a study of Graves' ophthalmopathy and Graves' hyperthyroidism. TCRdb used MiXCR to reprocess the multiplex PCR reads, holding one entry per CDR3 protein. The sample has around 1,000,000 distinct CDR3 sequences; roughly two fifths are singletons. What was sequenced was peripheral blood or thyroid tissue (not recorded which). All receptors come from an adult man with Graves' hyperthyroidism. Each CDR3 is given with its conserved first and last residue. The order of the fields is V gene, CDR3 protein.

>TRBV7-2
CASRTTGTSYEQYF
>TRBV7-6
CASSWDRQGTEAFF
>TRBV6-1
CASSQHRGVNQPQHF
>TRBV10-3
CAISHGTGYEQYF
>TRBV7-3
CASSLAGALETQYF
>TRBV10-3
CASSELGTSYEQYF
>TRBV10-2
CASSEPLDSENTEAFF
>TRBV7-6
CASSRWDQETQYF
>TRBV19
CASSRLVGHTDTGELFF
>TRBV2
CASLTSSPVETQYF
>TRBV7-2
CASSPTSRGLDEQYF
>TRBV12-3/TRBV12-4
CASRQTGDREQYF
>TRBV4-1
CASSQVMKRGIYGYTF
>TRBV15
CAASSQQGGSQETQYF
>TRBV28
CASSSVGQVMSQYF
>TRBV5-8
CASSWQVSGANVLTF
>TRBV15
CAASSFDRAGELFF
>TRBV28
CASSFGDSEAFF
>TRBV15
CATSRQESYGYTF
>TRBV7-9
CASSLCGRPKGNYGYTF